This TCR beta chain was identified during a study of T cells after yellow fever vaccination. Study-wide points: Of the clonotypes, a small share occurred in both CD4 and CD8 compartments.

The V gene's germline CDR1 is SNHLY and CDR2 FYNNEI. This CDR3 is built from 18 residues. V was clipped by 6 bases and J by 0 bases; unmatched bases: 10. To note about this clonotype: The antigen is unknown.

TCRdb itself ran the 5' RACE reads through MiXCR, one entry per CDR3 protein. Of about 630,000 distinct CDR3 sequences listed, approximately 13% are singletons. This rearrangement joins TRBV2 to TRBJ2-6; 8 bases are a match to TRBD2. The TCR comes from a man aged 25-45 years who received the YFV17D yellow fever vaccine. The sequencing here drew on PBMCs, taken on the day of the yellow fever booster vaccination. CDR3 nucleotide sequence: TGTGCCAGCAGCGGGATTAGCGGGATGCGCTCTGGGGCCAACGTCCTGACTTTC. This gives the protein CASSGISGMRSGANVLTF.